This T cell receptor beta chain was observed in a study of neurological immune-mediated disorders. This clonotype has at least ten counts. What it binds is unknown. The authors produced cDNA by 5'RACE using 10-nucleotide random UMIs. Every sequencing run generated in excess of 180 million TCR-beta sequences. These sequences covered 15-18 subjects. TCRdb re-analysed the 5' RACE reads in MiXCR, keeping a single row per CDR3 protein. The profile shows 55,000 to 85,000 distinct CDR3 sequences, approximately 3.4% of them singletons. General study findings and limits: According to phylogenetic grouping, one related-CDR3 cluster, a possible signature, contained the repertoires of 18 of 34 multiple sclerosis patients.

Where libraries were unsorted, they were derived from 2 million PBMCs stored at -80 degrees C. The origin of this receptor is a woman between 45 and 65 years old with multiple sclerosis. The material sequenced was PBMCs.

The CDR3 bases are TGTGCCAGCAGCTCTGCTAGCGCCAGCTCCTACAATGAGCAGTTCTTC. Amino acid sequence: CASSSASASSYNEQFF. The chain carries TRBV7-2 and TRBJ2-1, with D perhaps TRBD2 (6 bases). The CDR3 runs to 16 residues. Trimming removed 4 bases at V and 0 bases at J, with 13 bases between. The germline CDR1 and CDR2 sequences are SGHTA and FQGNSA.